This T cell receptor (beta chain) originates from a study of T cell repertoires in cytomegalovirus infection. Whole-study findings and limits: Carriers of CMV and the relevant HLA type were discriminated by public TCR beta frequency. HLA-C-restricted CMV clonotypes gave the most frequent clonotype in two of eight donors.

The table lists this clonotype with many counts. What it binds is not known. A single record per CDR3 protein comes from TCRdb applying MiXCR to the reads. The repertoire holds over 90,000 distinct CDR3 sequences, with approximately 15% as singletons. The sample was PBMCs. This clonotype originated in a human donor in good health (CMV status not recorded). Some clones in this sample may be carry-over from other donors' samples.

Here the CDR3 DNA reads TGTGCCAGCAGCTTAGGGGCTAGAGGAGAGACCCAGTACTTC. Protein product: CASSLGARGETQYF. The chain couples TRBV7-2 to TRBJ2-5; unclear D gene. There are 14 residues in the CDR3. Germline V gives CDR1 SGHTA, CDR2 FQGNSA. The V end lost 1 base, the J end lost 4 bases, and 10 bases lay between the germline ends.